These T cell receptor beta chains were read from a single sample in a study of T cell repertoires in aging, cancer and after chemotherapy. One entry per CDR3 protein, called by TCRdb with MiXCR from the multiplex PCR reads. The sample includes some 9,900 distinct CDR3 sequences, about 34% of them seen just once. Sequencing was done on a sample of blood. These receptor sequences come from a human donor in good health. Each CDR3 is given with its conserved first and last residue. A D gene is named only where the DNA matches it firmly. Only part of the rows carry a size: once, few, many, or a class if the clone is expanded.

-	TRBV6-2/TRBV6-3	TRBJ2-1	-	CASSSPNNEQFF	TGTGCCAGCAGCTCCCCAAACAATGAGCAGTTCTTC
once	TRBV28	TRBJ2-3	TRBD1	CASSEDRATDTQYF	TGTGCCAGCAGTGAGGACAGGGCAACAGATACGCAGTATTTT
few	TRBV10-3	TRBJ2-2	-	CAISELDPNTGELFF	TGTGCCATCAGTGAGTTGGACCCGAACACCGGGGAGCTGTTTTTT
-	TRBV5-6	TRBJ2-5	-	CASSKKRITAQYF	TGTGCCAGCAGCAAAAAACGAATAACGGCCCAGTACTTC
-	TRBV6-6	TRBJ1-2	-	CASSSPSAKLNYGYTF	TGTGCCAGCAGTTCCCCCTCAGCAAAGCTTAACTATGGCTACACCTTC
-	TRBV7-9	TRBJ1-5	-	CASGFGVQPQHF	TGTGCCAGCGGCTTTGGGGTTCAGCCCCAGCATTTT
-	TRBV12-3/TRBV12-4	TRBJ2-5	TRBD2	CANSFGQRGPEETQYF	TGTGCCAATTCTTTTGGGCAGCGGGGTCCCGAAGAGACCCAGTACTTC
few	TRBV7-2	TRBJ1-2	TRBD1	CASSLEGQREVF	TGTGCCAGCAGCTTAGAGGGACAGAGGGAAGTCTTC
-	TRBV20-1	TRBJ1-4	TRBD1	CSARVVRGNEKLFF	TGCAGTGCTAGAGTGGTCAGGGGGAATGAAAAACTGTTTTTT
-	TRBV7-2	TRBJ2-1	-	CASGFGNYNEQFF	TGTGCCTCGGGGTTCGGAAACTACAATGAGCAGTTCTTC
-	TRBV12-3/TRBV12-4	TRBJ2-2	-	CASSLVYTGELFF	TGTGCCAGCAGTTTGGTCTACACCGGGGAGCTGTTTTTT
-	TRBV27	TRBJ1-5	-	CASSLWIHQPQHF	TGTGCCAGCAGTTTGTGGATTCATCAGCCCCAGCATTTT
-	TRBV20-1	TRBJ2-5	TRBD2	CSARGLAGGQALSETQYF	TGCAGTGCTAGAGGACTAGCGGGGGGCCAAGCCTTATCCGAGACCCAGTACTTC
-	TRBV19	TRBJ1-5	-	CASSIGTNQPQHF	TGTGCCAGTAGTATAGGGACCAATCAGCCCCAGCATTTT
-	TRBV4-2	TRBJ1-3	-	CASSSTLTDGNTIYF	TGTGCCAGCAGCTCCACTCTGACAGACGGAAACACCATATATTTT
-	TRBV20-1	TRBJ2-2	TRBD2	CSAPHLAGFHTGELFF	TGCAGTGCCCCTCATCTAGCGGGCTTCCACACCGGGGAGCTGTTTTTT
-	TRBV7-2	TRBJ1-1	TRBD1	CASSLEWTGRPEAFF	TGTGCCAGCAGCTTGGAATGGACAGGGCGCCCTGAAGCTTTCTTT
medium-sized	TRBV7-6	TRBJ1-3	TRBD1	CASSQGTDSLLSGNTIYF	TGTGCCAGCAGCCAAGGGACAGACAGCCTCCTCTCTGGAAACACCATATATTTT
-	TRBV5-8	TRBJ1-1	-	CASSLESTNTEAFF	TGTGCCAGCAGCTTGGAGTCTACGAACACTGAAGCTTTCTTT
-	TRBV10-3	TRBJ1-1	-	CAITSDRNTEAFF	TGTGCCATCACCAGTGACAGGAACACTGAAGCTTTCTTT
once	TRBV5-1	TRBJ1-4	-	CASSLALGSNEKLFF	TGCGCCAGCAGCTTGGCCTTAGGGTCGAATGAAAAACTGTTTTTT
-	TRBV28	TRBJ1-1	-	CASSFLGTEAFF	TGTGCCAGCAGTTTCTTGGGGACTGAAGCTTTCTTT
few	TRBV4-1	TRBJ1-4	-	CASSRWTNEKLFF	TGCGCCAGCAGCCGATGGACTAATGAAAAACTGTTTTTT
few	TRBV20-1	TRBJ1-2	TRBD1	CSAPDPGTGNNYGYTF	TGCAGTGCTCCTGATCCGGGGACAGGGAATAACTATGGCTACACCTTC
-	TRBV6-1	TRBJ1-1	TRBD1	CASSSPGTGATEAFF	TGTGCCAGCAGTTCCCCCGGGACAGGGGCGACTGAAGCTTTCTTT
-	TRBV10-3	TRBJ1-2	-	CAINKDSTYGYTF	TGTGCCATCAACAAGGACAGCACGTATGGCTACACCTTC
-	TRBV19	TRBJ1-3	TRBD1	CASTRDSTSGNTIYF	TGTGCCAGTACCCGGGACAGCACCTCTGGAAACACCATATATTTT
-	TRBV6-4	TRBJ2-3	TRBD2	CASRLAGDTDTQYF	TGTGCCAGCAGGCTAGCGGGGGACACAGATACGCAGTATTTT
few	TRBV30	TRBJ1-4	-	CAWSVQGTEKLFF	TGTGCCTGGAGTGTACAGGGAACTGAAAAACTGTTTTTT
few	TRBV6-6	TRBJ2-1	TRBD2	CASSYSGTSGVYNEQFF	TGTGCCAGCAGTTACTCCGGGACTAGCGGGGTCTACAATGAGCAGTTCTTC
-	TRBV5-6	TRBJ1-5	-	CASSLLGLDQPQHF	TGTGCCAGCAGCTTGTTAGGGCTTGACCAGCCCCAGCATTTT
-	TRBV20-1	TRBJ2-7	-	CSAQPIGGGPHEQYF	TGCAGTGCCCAGCCAATTGGGGGGGGCCCCCACGAGCAGTACTTC
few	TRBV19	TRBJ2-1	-	CASKAGRTYNEQFF	TGTGCCAGTAAGGCAGGGAGAACCTACAATGAGCAGTTCTTC
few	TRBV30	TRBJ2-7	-	CAWSVLRAYPGEQYF	TGTGCCTGGAGTGTACTTAGGGCCTATCCGGGCGAGCAGTACTTC
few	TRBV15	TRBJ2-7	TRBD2	CATSQAGTSGFEQYF	TGTGCCACCAGTCAGGCCGGGACTAGCGGTTTCGAGCAGTACTTC
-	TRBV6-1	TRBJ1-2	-	CAISESGLLVANYGYTF	TGTGCCATCAGTGAGTCCGGGCTCCTCGTGGCTAACTATGGCTACACCTTC
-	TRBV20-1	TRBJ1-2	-	CSARDLWGNYGYTF	TGCAGTGCTAGAGATCTTTGGGGGAACTATGGCTACACCTTC
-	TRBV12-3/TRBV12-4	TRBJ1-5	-	CASRPQPNQPQHF	TGTGCCAGCAGACCACAGCCTAATCAGCCCCAGCATTTT
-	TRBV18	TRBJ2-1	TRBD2	CASSPPSGIKYNEQFF	TGTGCCAGCTCACCACCTAGCGGGATCAAATACAATGAGCAGTTCTTC
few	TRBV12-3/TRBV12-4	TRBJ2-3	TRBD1	CASSITGGNPDTQYF	TGTGCCAGCAGTATTACAGGGGGCAATCCAGATACGCAGTATTTT
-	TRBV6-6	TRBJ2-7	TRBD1	CASSYQEQGPILF	TGTGCCAGCAGTTACCAGGAACAGGGGCCCATCCTCTTC
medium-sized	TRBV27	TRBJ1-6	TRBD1	CATRQGSAPLHF	TGTGCCACCCGACAGGGCTCCGCACCCCTCCACTTT
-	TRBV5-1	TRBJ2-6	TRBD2	CASSGGLAGLSGANVLTF	TGCGCCAGCAGCGGCGGACTAGCGGGGCTCTCTGGGGCCAACGTCCTGACTTTC
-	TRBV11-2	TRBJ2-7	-	CASSRIRGDEQYF	TGTGCCAGCAGCCGTATACGGGGCGATGAGCAGTACTTC
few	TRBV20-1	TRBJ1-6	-	CSARGGPGNSPLHF	TGCAGTGCTAGGGGTGGACCAGGGAATTCACCCCTCCACTTT